This is a list of T cell receptor beta chains from one sample in a study of shared clonotypes between healthy human individuals. TCRdb's table, derived via immunoSEQ multiplex PCR, lists solely in-frame clones and lacks some. The table shows over 2 million clones, with 85% to 95% occurring only once. Sequencing was done on a sample of naive CD4+ T cells sorted from blood. Receptors originate from a young man in good health. CDR3s include the opening cysteine and the closing phenylalanine or tryptophan. Each record gives: V gene, J gene, D gene, clone size, CDR3 length, CDR3 DNA, CDR3 protein. D genes are given only for firm matches. Clone size is not always given. Where it is, it says once, few, many or a class for expanded clones.

v_call: TRBV7-9; j_call: TRBJ1-2; d_call: NA; clone_size: NA; cdr3_length: 12; cdr3_nt: TGTGCCAGCAGCTTAATAACAGACGGCTACACCTTC; cdr3_aa: CASSLITDGYTF
v_call: TRBV5-1; j_call: TRBJ2-2; d_call: NA; clone_size: NA; cdr3_length: 15; cdr3_nt: TGCGCCAGCAAGGACCCCCCGCAAAACACCGGGGAGCTGTTTTTT; cdr3_aa: CASKDPPQNTGELFF
v_call: TRBV6-1; j_call: TRBJ2-1; d_call: TRBD1; clone_size: NA; cdr3_length: 11; cdr3_nt: TGTGCCAGCAGTACCCAGGACAGGGAATTCTTC; cdr3_aa: CASSTQDREFF
v_call: TRBV29-1; j_call: TRBJ2-3; d_call: NA; clone_size: NA; cdr3_length: 13; cdr3_nt: TGCAGCGTTGTAACTTCTAACACAGATACGCAGTATTTT; cdr3_aa: CSVVTSNTDTQYF
v_call: TRBV10-3; j_call: TRBJ2-7; d_call: TRBD1; clone_size: NA; cdr3_length: 14; cdr3_nt: TGTGCCGCCACCGCGGGACAGGGGGACTACGAGCAGTACTTC; cdr3_aa: CAATAGQGDYEQYF
v_call: TRBV30; j_call: TRBJ2-3; d_call: TRBD1; clone_size: NA; cdr3_length: 14; cdr3_nt: TGTGCCTGGAGTATGACAGGGGGCACAGATACGCAGTATTTT; cdr3_aa: CAWSMTGGTDTQYF
v_call: TRBV19; j_call: TRBJ1-4; d_call: NA; clone_size: NA; cdr3_length: 11; cdr3_nt: TGTGCCAGTAGTTCCGCCCGGGGTCTGTTTTTT; cdr3_aa: CASSSARGLFF
v_call: TRBV5-4; j_call: TRBJ1-6; d_call: NA; clone_size: NA; cdr3_length: 15; cdr3_nt: TGTGCCAGCAGCTTGCAGGGGCGGGTGGATTCACCCCTCCACTTT; cdr3_aa: CASSLQGRVDSPLHF
v_call: TRBV7-2; j_call: TRBJ2-7; d_call: NA; clone_size: NA; cdr3_length: 16; cdr3_nt: TGTGCCAGCAGCTTGGCTCCTCCTCTAGCTTCTAACGAGCAGTACTTC; cdr3_aa: CASSLAPPLASNEQYF
v_call: TRBV30; j_call: TRBJ1-3; d_call: NA; clone_size: once; cdr3_length: 15; cdr3_nt: TGTGCCTGGAGTCCTGGGGGCTTAGCTGGAAACACCATATATTTT; cdr3_aa: CAWSPGGLAGNTIYF
v_call: TRBV2; j_call: TRBJ1-1; d_call: NA; clone_size: NA; cdr3_length: 11; cdr3_nt: TGTGCCAGCAATCCGGGACCTGAAGCTTTCTTT; cdr3_aa: CASNPGPEAFF
v_call: TRBV10-3; j_call: TRBJ2-2; d_call: TRBD2; clone_size: NA; cdr3_length: 16; cdr3_nt: TGTGCCATCAGTGAGACTAGCGGGGCGAACACCGGGGAGCTGTTTTTT; cdr3_aa: CAISETSGANTGELFF
v_call: TRBV7-3; j_call: TRBJ1-2; d_call: TRBD1; clone_size: NA; cdr3_length: 14; cdr3_nt: TGTGCCAGCAGCTTAGGAATGGGACAGACGGGCTACACCTTC; cdr3_aa: CASSLGMGQTGYTF
v_call: TRBV28; j_call: TRBJ1-5; d_call: NA; clone_size: NA; cdr3_length: 14; cdr3_nt: TGTGCCAGTACGCTAGGGACACGCAATCAGCCCCAGCATTTT; cdr3_aa: CASTLGTRNQPQHF
v_call: TRBV9; j_call: TRBJ2-7; d_call: NA; clone_size: NA; cdr3_length: 10; cdr3_nt: TGTGCCAGCGGACCCTACGAGCAGTACTTC; cdr3_aa: CASGPYEQYF
v_call: TRBV11-2; j_call: TRBJ2-7; d_call: TRBD1; clone_size: NA; cdr3_length: 16; cdr3_nt: TGTGCCAGCAGCTTAGATAGGGACAGGGTGGATCACGAGCAGTACTTC; cdr3_aa: CASSLDRDRVDHEQYF
v_call: TRBV29-1; j_call: TRBJ2-3; d_call: TRBD1; clone_size: NA; cdr3_length: 13; cdr3_nt: TGCAGCATGGGACAGACTAGCACAGATACGCAGTATTTT; cdr3_aa: CSMGQTSTDTQYF
v_call: TRBV19; j_call: TRBJ2-7; d_call: TRBD1; clone_size: NA; cdr3_length: 15; cdr3_nt: TGTGCCAGTAGAACCTTAGGGGACAGCTCCTACGAGCAGTACTTC; cdr3_aa: CASRTLGDSSYEQYF
v_call: TRBV6-1; j_call: TRBJ1-1; d_call: NA; clone_size: NA; cdr3_length: 13; cdr3_nt: TGTGCCACCACCTCGCAGGGGAACACTGAAGCTTTCTTT; cdr3_aa: CATTSQGNTEAFF
v_call: TRBV11-3; j_call: TRBJ2-3; d_call: TRBD2; clone_size: NA; cdr3_length: 15; cdr3_nt: TGTGCCAGCAGCTTATCAGCGGGGCGGGGGGATACGCAGTATTTT; cdr3_aa: CASSLSAGRGDTQYF
v_call: TRBV14; j_call: TRBJ2-2; d_call: TRBD2; clone_size: NA; cdr3_length: 16; cdr3_nt: TGTGCCAGCAGCCCAGGGACTAGCGGGAGCACCGGGGAGCTGTTTTTT; cdr3_aa: CASSPGTSGSTGELFF
v_call: TRBV9; j_call: TRBJ2-5; d_call: NA; clone_size: NA; cdr3_length: 14; cdr3_nt: TGTGCCAGCAGCGTAGGGGGGAGCCAAGAGACCCAGTACTTC; cdr3_aa: CASSVGGSQETQYF
v_call: TRBV14; j_call: TRBJ2-2; d_call: NA; clone_size: NA; cdr3_length: 16; cdr3_nt: TGTGCCAGCAGCCAAGGACTAGTCTCGAACACCGGGGAGCTGTTTTTT; cdr3_aa: CASSQGLVSNTGELFF
v_call: TRBV10-3; j_call: TRBJ2-1; d_call: NA; clone_size: NA; cdr3_length: 15; cdr3_nt: TGTGCCATCGAATCGGGCGGCCGCTCCTACAATGAGCAGTTCTTC; cdr3_aa: CAIESGGRSYNEQFF
v_call: TRBV7-6; j_call: TRBJ2-7; d_call: NA; clone_size: NA; cdr3_length: 17; cdr3_nt: TGTGCCAGCAGCTTATATCTACGGGGCAAGAGCTCCTACGAGCAGTACTTC; cdr3_aa: CASSLYLRGKSSYEQYF
v_call: TRBV5-1; j_call: TRBJ2-7; d_call: TRBD2; clone_size: NA; cdr3_length: 14; cdr3_nt: TGCGCCAGCAGCGTAGGGAGCGGGACTAACGAGCAGTACTTC; cdr3_aa: CASSVGSGTNEQYF
v_call: TRBV6-1; j_call: TRBJ2-2; d_call: NA; clone_size: NA; cdr3_length: 14; cdr3_nt: TGTGCCAGCAGTGTACCTGGGAACACCGGGGAGCTGTTTTTT; cdr3_aa: CASSVPGNTGELFF
v_call: TRBV28; j_call: TRBJ2-1; d_call: TRBD1; clone_size: NA; cdr3_length: 14; cdr3_nt: TGTGCCAGCAGGACAGGGGATTCCTACAATGAGCAGTTCTTC; cdr3_aa: CASRTGDSYNEQFF
v_call: TRBV5-6; j_call: TRBJ1-2; d_call: NA; clone_size: NA; cdr3_length: 13; cdr3_nt: TGTGCCAGCAGCCCCTGGACTGCCGGCGGCTACACCTTC; cdr3_aa: CASSPWTAGGYTF
v_call: TRBV11-2; j_call: TRBJ1-1; d_call: NA; clone_size: NA; cdr3_length: 13; cdr3_nt: TGTGCCAGCACTCTATCCGGGGACACTGAAGCTTTCTTT; cdr3_aa: CASTLSGDTEAFF
v_call: TRBV5-1; j_call: TRBJ1-1; d_call: NA; clone_size: NA; cdr3_length: 13; cdr3_nt: TGCGCCAGCAGCTTGGTGGGCGACACTGAAGCTTTCTTT; cdr3_aa: CASSLVGDTEAFF
v_call: TRBV11-2; j_call: TRBJ2-3; d_call: NA; clone_size: once; cdr3_length: 13; cdr3_nt: TGTGCCACCCGAGGGGCAGGTCCAGATACGCAGTATTTT; cdr3_aa: CATRGAGPDTQYF
v_call: TRBV14; j_call: TRBJ2-5; d_call: TRBD2; clone_size: NA; cdr3_length: 15; cdr3_nt: TGTGCCAGCAGCCCCCGGACTAGCGGGGCAGAGACCCAGTACTTC; cdr3_aa: CASSPRTSGAETQYF
v_call: TRBV19; j_call: TRBJ2-2; d_call: NA; clone_size: NA; cdr3_length: 16; cdr3_nt: TGTGCCAGTAGTATTGACCGGGGGTCCTACACCGGGGAGCTGTTTTTT; cdr3_aa: CASSIDRGSYTGELFF
v_call: TRBV28; j_call: TRBJ2-1; d_call: TRBD2; clone_size: NA; cdr3_length: 14; cdr3_nt: TGTGCCAGCTCTTCCGGGGGGACCTACAATGAGCAGTTCTTC; cdr3_aa: CASSSGGTYNEQFF
v_call: TRBV30; j_call: TRBJ1-6; d_call: NA; clone_size: NA; cdr3_length: 15; cdr3_nt: TGTGCCTGGAGTTTAGGGGGGTACTATAATTCACCCCTCCACTTT; cdr3_aa: CAWSLGGYYNSPLHF
v_call: TRBV6-5; j_call: TRBJ2-6; d_call: NA; clone_size: once; cdr3_length: 14; cdr3_nt: TGTGCCAGCAGGGTAACCTCTGGGGCCAACGTCCTGACTTTC; cdr3_aa: CASRVTSGANVLTF
v_call: TRBV18; j_call: TRBJ1-4; d_call: TRBD1; clone_size: NA; cdr3_length: 14; cdr3_nt: TGTGCCAGCTCGCAGACAGGGACTAATGAAAAACTGTTTTTT; cdr3_aa: CASSQTGTNEKLFF
v_call: TRBV2; j_call: TRBJ2-7; d_call: NA; clone_size: NA; cdr3_length: 13; cdr3_nt: TGTGCCAGCAGTGTGGGCCTTACCTACGAGCAGTACTTC; cdr3_aa: CASSVGLTYEQYF
v_call: TRBV28; j_call: TRBJ1-1; d_call: NA; clone_size: NA; cdr3_length: 13; cdr3_nt: TGTGCCAGCCGAGGGACAACGAACACTGAAGCTTTCTTT; cdr3_aa: CASRGTTNTEAFF
v_call: TRBV5-6; j_call: TRBJ2-1; d_call: NA; clone_size: NA; cdr3_length: 19; cdr3_nt: TGTGCCAGCAGCTTGTATATATATGGAGCGCGCTCCCCTAACAATGAGCAGTTCTTC; cdr3_aa: CASSLYIYGARSPNNEQFF
v_call: TRBV6-5; j_call: TRBJ1-1; d_call: TRBD1; clone_size: NA; cdr3_length: 16; cdr3_nt: TGTGCCAGCAGTTCCCCCCGGGACAGGGGGGGCACTGAAGCTTTCTTT; cdr3_aa: CASSSPRDRGGTEAFF